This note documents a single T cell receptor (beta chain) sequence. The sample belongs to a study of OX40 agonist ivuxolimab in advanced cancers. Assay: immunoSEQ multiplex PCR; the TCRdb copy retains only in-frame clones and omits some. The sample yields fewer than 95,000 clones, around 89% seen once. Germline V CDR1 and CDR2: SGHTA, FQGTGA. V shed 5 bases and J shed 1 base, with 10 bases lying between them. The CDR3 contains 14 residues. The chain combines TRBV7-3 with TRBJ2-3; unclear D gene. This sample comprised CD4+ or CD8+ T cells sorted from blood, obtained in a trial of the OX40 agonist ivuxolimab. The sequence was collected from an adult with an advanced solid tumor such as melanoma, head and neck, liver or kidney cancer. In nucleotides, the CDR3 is TGTGCCAGCAGCCCCAACGGAGGCACAGATACGCAGTATTTT. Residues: CASSPNGGTDTQYF. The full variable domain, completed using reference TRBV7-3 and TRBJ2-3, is GAGVSQTPSNKVTEKGKYVELRCDPISGHTALYWYRQSLGQGPEFLIYFQGTGAADDSGLPNDRFFAVRPEGSVSTLKIQRTERGDSAVYLCASSPNGGTDTQYFGPGTRLTVL.